The next 25 T cell receptor beta chains were all read from a single sample in a study of cytomegalovirus exposure and HLA in healthy donors. The primer mix had 60 Vbeta and 13 Jbeta primers. The table came from immunoSEQ multiplex PCR; TCRdb's copy has only in-frame clones and leaves some out. Of roughly 66,000 clones in the sample, more than 75% were seen once. The sequenced sample consisted of PBMCs. Receptors were obtained from a man aged 18 to 30 in good health and CMV-seropositive.

The chain carries TRBV7-6 and TRBJ2-5; D remains unclear. V lost 1 base, J lost 5 bases, and 11 bases lay in between. Germline assignment: CDR1 SGHVS and CDR2 FNYEAQ. The CDR3 contains 14 residues. Here the CDR3 reads CASSLGSAGETQYF. The CDR3 bases are TGTGCCAGCAGCTTAGGTTCGGCAGGCGAGACCCAGTACTTC.

This clone has more than one count but fewer than ten. This chain links TRBV19 with TRBJ1-5, with D hard to call. The CDR3 has 13 residues. CDR1 is LNHDA, CDR2 SQIVND, per germline (reference sequence). Trimming took off 5 bases at V and 3 bases at J, with 8 bases between the two ends. CDR3 DNA sequence: TGTGCCAGTAGTCCGGGAGTCAATCAGCCCCAGCATTTT. Translation: CASSPGVNQPQHF.

The chain carries TRBV5-8 and TRBJ2-5; 7 bases map to TRBD1. The CDR3 contains 15 residues. J gave up 5 bases and V 0 bases, and 7 bases lay outside the gene matches. Per germline, CDR1 SGHTS and CDR2 YDEGEE. For the CDR3, the DNA is TGTGCCAGCAGCTTGGGCCAGGGCAGGGGGGAGACCCAGTACTTC. Translating it yields CASSLGQGRGETQYF.

This CDR3 reads CASSLTELTWPQHF. CDR3 bases: TGTGCCAGCAGCCTGACAGAATTGACGTGGCCCCAGCATTTT. This chain links TRBV5-8 with TRBJ1-5, with TRBD1 as a possible D gene (5 bases). This CDR3 is 14 amino acids long. Germline CDR1 is SGHTS and CDR2 is YDEGEE. V lost 4 bases, J lost 9 bases, and 17 bases lay in between.

J is TRBJ1-3 and V is TRBV30; TRBD1 might be the D (6 bases). CDR3 length equals 14 residues. V was clipped by 0 bases and J by 2 bases, with 8 bases between them. The germline V gene has CDR1 GTSNPN and CDR2 SVGIG (reference sequence). DNA for the CDR3: TGTGCCTGGAGTGTAGGACAGCCTGGAAACACCATATATTTT. It translates to CAWSVGQPGNTIYF.

This rearrangement joins TRBV7-8 to TRBJ2-1; a possible D gene is TRBD1 (7 bases). The CDR3 has 16 amino acids. Trimming cost V 6 bases and J 0 bases, with 15 bases left between them. The germline CDR1 and CDR2 sequences are SGHVS and FQNEAQ. For the CDR3, the DNA is TGTGCCAGCAGAAAAACGGGGGACAGCTCCTACAATGAGCAGTTCTTC. As protein: CASRKTGDSSYNEQFF.

The chain has TRBV7-9 and TRBJ2-7; 11 bases are a match to TRBD1. Germline values: CDR1 SEHNR, CDR2 FQNEAQ (reference sequence). The CDR3 runs to 15 residues. V lost 5 bases to trimming and J lost 2 bases; unmatched junction nucleotides: 5. CDR3 nucleotide sequence: TGTGCCAGCAGCCGGGGACAGGGGGACACCTACGAGCAGTACTTC. Translating it yields CASSRGQGDTYEQYF.

The V call is TRBV29-1, the J call TRBJ2-7; tentatively, D is TRBD1 (6 bases). The CDR3 is 11 amino acids. The V end lost 5 bases, the J end lost 4 bases, and 9 bases lay between the germline ends. Germline CDR1 is SQVTM and CDR2 is ANQGSEA. The CDR3 bases are TGCAGCGTTCTTCAGGGGTACGAGCAGTACTTC. Translated: CSVLQGYEQYF.

The chain has TRBV28 and TRBJ1-2; TRBD1 agrees at 8 bases. Germline V CDR1 and CDR2: MDHEN, SYDVKM. With V trimmed by 6 bases and J by 6 bases, 9 bases remained unmatched. The CDR3 runs to 14 residues. DNA of the CDR3: TGTGCCAGCAGCAGCCCAGGGGGCCTACATGGCTACACCTTC. Protein: CASSSPGGLHGYTF.

The chain is built from TRBV28 and TRBJ2-6, with D possibly TRBD1 on 6 matching bases. This CDR3 comprises 16 residues. CDR1 and CDR2 from the germline V gene are MDHEN and SYDVKM. V shed 8 bases and J shed 2 bases, with 16 bases lying between them. The CDR3, as DNA: TGTGCCAGCGGTCTCTACCACAGGGCTGGGGCCAACGTCCTGACTTTC. Its protein product is CASGLYHRAGANVLTF.

The V call is TRBV10-3, the J call TRBJ1-5; D is unclear. The germline V and J ends were trimmed by 4 bases and 4 bases, with 14 bases remaining between them. The CDR3 sequence is 15 residues long. Germline CDR1 and CDR2: ENHRY and SYGVKD. CDR3 DNA sequence: TGTGCCATCAGTGGCGGAGCGGGAGAGAATCAGCCCCAGCATTTT. Amino acids: CAISGGAGENQPQHF.

The rearrangement joins TRBV6-5 to TRBJ1-2; 7 nucleotides line up with TRBD1. V dropped 6 bases and J dropped 1; count of bases not matched to a gene: 5. This CDR3 is built from 14 residues. The germline V gene has CDR1 MNHEY and CDR2 SVGAGI. In DNA form, the CDR3 reads TGTGCCAGCAGCACGACAGGGAGTAACTATGGCTACACCTTC. Translation: CASSTTGSNYGYTF.

The chain carries TRBV11-2 and TRBJ2-3; no clear D gene. The germline CDR1 and CDR2 sequences are SGHAT and FQNNGV. V was shortened by 1 base and J by 0 bases, with 11 bases between the two germline ends. The CDR3 has 16 amino acids. CDR3: CASSLASGPSTDTQYF. The CDR3, as DNA: TGTGCCAGCAGCTTAGCCTCTGGGCCTAGCACAGATACGCAGTATTTT. The full variable domain, with the rest looked up from reference TRBV11-2 and TRBJ2-3, is EAGVAQSPRYKIIEKRQSVAFWCNPISGHATLYWYQQILGQGPKLLIQFQNNGVVDDSQLPKDRFSAERLKGVDSTLKIQPAKLEDSAVYLCASSLASGPSTDTQYFGPGTRLTVL.

This clone was counted a few times. The chain is built from TRBV6-6 and TRBJ1-1; weak D call: TRBD1 (5 bases). Trimming pared 4 bases from V and 1 base from J, leaving 16 bases between. Looked up from germline, CDR1 is MNHNY and CDR2 is SVGAGI (reference sequence). The CDR3 contains 16 residues. CDR3 in DNA: TGTGCCAGCAGTTCCGACTCGGACATGCCGAACACTGAAGCTTTCTTT. Amino acids: CASSSDSDMPNTEAFF.

The CDR3 spells CALDRGSGTQYF. CDR3 coding DNA: TGTGCCTTGGACAGGGGGTCTGGGACCCAGTACTTC. The chain combines TRBV30 with TRBJ2-5; 10 bases are shared with TRBD1. The CDR3 covers 12 residues. Germline V gene lookup returns CDR1 GTSNPN and CDR2 SVGIG (reference sequence). V trimming: 7 bases; J trimming: 7 bases; junction bases outside the gene matches: 6. Full variable domain (outside the CDR3, taken from reference TRBV30 and TRBJ2-5): SQTIHQWPATLVQPVGSPLSLECTVEGTSNPNLYWYRQAAGRGLQLLFYSVGIGQISSEVPQNLSASRPQDRQFILSSKKLLLSDSGFYLCALDRGSGTQYFGPGTRLLVL.

This clone came up once. The chain recombines TRBV5-1 with TRBJ1-6; TRBD1 aligns across 9 bases. J lost 8 bases, V lost 3 bases, and 12 bases had no gene match. The CDR3 spans 17 residues. Per germline, CDR1 SGHRS and CDR2 YFSETQ. CDR3 in amino acids: CASSSMVGTGRDSPLHF. DNA of the CDR3: TGCGCCAGCAGCTCGATGGTAGGGACAGGGAGGGATTCACCCCTCCACTTT.

This chain links TRBV10-1 with TRBJ2-7, with D unclear. In germline, CDR1 is WNHNN, CDR2 SYGVQD (reference sequence). CDR3 length: 11 amino acids. Trimming stripped 5 bases from V and 6 bases from J, with 8 bases between. The CDR3, as DNA: TGCGCCAGCAGTCGGTCGGGCGAGCAGTACTTC. Protein sequence: CASSRSGEQYF.

The genes are TRBV4-2 and TRBJ2-1, with 10 bases identical to TRBD2. V lost 0 bases and J lost 2; bases outside the gene matches: 1. The CDR3 is 16 residues long. CDR1 is LGHNA and CDR2 is YNFKEQ in the germline V gene. This CDR3 is CASSQEGTSAYNEQFF. The CDR3 nucleotides read TGTGCCAGCAGCCAAGAGGGGACTAGCGCCTACAATGAGCAGTTCTTC.

V is TRBV27 and J is TRBJ1-5, with D perhaps matching TRBD1 (5 bases). The CDR3 loop spans 15 amino acids. CDR1 is MNHEY and CDR2 is SMNVEV in the germline V gene (reference sequence). The V end was cut by 5 bases, the J end by 3 bases, with 14 bases between. DNA of the CDR3: TGTGCCAGCAGTGCGTCGACAGTCGCCAATCAGCCCCAGCATTTT. As protein: CASSASTVANQPQHF.

DNA of the CDR3: TGTGCCAGCAGCGACCGGGTAGGGGCGACCCAGTACTTC. This codes for CASSDRVGATQYF. The chain carries TRBV27 and TRBJ2-5; TRBD1 is a possible D gene (5 bases). V shed 6 bases and J shed 7 bases, with 15 bases lying between them. CDR1 is MNHEY and CDR2 is SMNVEV in the germline V gene (reference sequence). There are 13 residues in the CDR3.

The chain carries TRBV19 and TRBJ1-3; unclear D gene. Germline values: CDR1 LNHDA, CDR2 SQIVND (reference sequence). This CDR3 contains 14 residues. The V end lost 10 bases, the J end lost 0 bases, and 13 bases lay between the germline ends. In DNA, the CDR3 is TGTGCCACCTCGTCCTGGAGCTCTGGAAACACCATATATTTT. This sequence encodes CATSSWSSGNTIYF.

J is TRBJ2-3 and V is TRBV4-2; maybe TRBD2 (6 bases). This CDR3 is 15 amino acids long. The ends were cut back, 1 base at V and 4 bases at J, with 12 bases in the middle. Germline-derived CDR1 and CDR2 are LGHNA and YNFKEQ. This chain's CDR3 is CASSQGEAGADTQYF. The CDR3 coding sequence is TGTGCCAGCAGCCAAGGGGAGGCCGGGGCAGATACGCAGTATTTT.

The chain couples TRBV14 to TRBJ2-7, with a weak D call TRBD2 (6 bases). V was clipped by 2 bases and J by 7 bases, with 18 bases between them. CDR3 size: 15 residues. The germline CDR1 and CDR2 sequences are SGHDN and FVKESK. The CDR3 DNA is TGTGCCAGCAGCCAACACGGGGGTACTTTCGGAGAGCAGTACTTC. Its translation: CASSQHGGTFGEQYF.

The chain is built from TRBV5-1 and TRBJ2-2; 7 nucleotides align to TRBD1. Unmatched junction bases numbered 13, after V lost 4 bases and J lost 4 bases. The CDR3 is made up of 17 amino acids. CDR1 SGHRS and CDR2 YFSETQ come from the germline V gene. CDR3 sequence (DNA): TGCGCCAGCAGCCGCTCCCGACAGGGTCAAGGCACCGGGGAGCTGTTTTTT. Translation: CASSRSRQGQGTGELFF. Drawing the rest from reference TRBV5-1 and TRBJ2-2, the complete variable domain is KAGVTQTPRYLIKTRGQQVTLSCSPISGHRSVSWYQQTPGQGLQFLFEYFSETQRNKGNFPGRFSGRQFSNSRSEMNVSTLELGDSALYLCASSRSRQGQGTGELFFGEGSRLTVL.

The V gene is TRBV4-1, the J gene TRBJ1-1; D may be TRBD1 (5 bases). Germline V lookup: CDR1 MGHRA, CDR2 YSYEKL. V was pared by 6 bases and J by 1 base, with 12 bases between. This CDR3 is 14 amino acids long. CDR3 DNA: TGCGCCAGCAGGCTACAAGGGGAGAACACTGAAGCTTTCTTT. Translating it yields CASRLQGENTEAFF.